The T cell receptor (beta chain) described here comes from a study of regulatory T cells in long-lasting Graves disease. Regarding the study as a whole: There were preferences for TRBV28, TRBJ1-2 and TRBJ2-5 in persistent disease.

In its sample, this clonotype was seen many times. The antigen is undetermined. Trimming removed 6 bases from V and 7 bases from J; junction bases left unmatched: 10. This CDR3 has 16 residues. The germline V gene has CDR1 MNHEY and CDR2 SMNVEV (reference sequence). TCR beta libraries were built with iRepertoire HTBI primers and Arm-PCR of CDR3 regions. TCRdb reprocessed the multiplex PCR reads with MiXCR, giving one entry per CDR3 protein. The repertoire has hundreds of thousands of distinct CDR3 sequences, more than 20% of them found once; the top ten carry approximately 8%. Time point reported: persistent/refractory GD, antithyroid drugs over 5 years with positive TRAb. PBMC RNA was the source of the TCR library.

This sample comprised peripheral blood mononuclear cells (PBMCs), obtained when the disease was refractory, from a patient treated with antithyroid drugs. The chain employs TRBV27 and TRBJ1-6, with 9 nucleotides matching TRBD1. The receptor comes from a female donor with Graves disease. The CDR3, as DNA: TGTGCCAGCAGGTCCCGGGACAGGGTTTACAATTCACCCCTCCACTTT. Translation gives CASRSRDRVYNSPLHF.